One and the same sample provided the 27 T cell receptor beta chains below, sequenced in a study of blood T cell repertoires in COVID-19. Generated by immunoSEQ multiplex PCR, the TCRdb table keeps only in-frame clones and is missing some. The profile shows 240,000 or so clones, roughly 80% of them singletons. Sequencing input: peripheral blood. Source of these receptors: a woman in her late teens or twenties with acute or convalescent COVID-19.

The V gene is TRBV27, the J gene TRBJ2-1, with unresolved D. CDR1 and CDR2 from the germline V gene are MNHEY and SMNVEV (reference sequence). V was pared by 2 bases and J by 0 bases, with 14 bases between. This CDR3 spans 17 amino acids. CDR3: CASSLQWYFGSYNEQFF. CDR3 sequence (DNA): TGTGCCAGCAGTTTACAATGGTACTTCGGCTCCTACAATGAGCAGTTCTTC.

The chain joins TRBV29-1 to TRBJ1-1; D unresolved. The CDR3 contains 10 residues. Between the trimmed V and J ends, which lost 5 bases and 2 bases, there was a span of 3 bases. Germline values: CDR1 SQVTM, CDR2 ANQGSEA. DNA for the CDR3: TGCAGCGTTTCTAACACTGAAGCTTTCTTT. It encodes CSVSNTEAFF.

The rearrangement joins TRBV27 to TRBJ2-3; D possibly corresponds to TRBD2 (6 bases). CDR1 is MNHEY, CDR2 SMNVEV, per germline (reference sequence). V was shortened by 2 bases and J by 5 bases, with 14 bases between the two germline ends. The CDR3 covers 15 residues. CDR3 sequence (DNA): TGTGCCAGCAGTTTAGGTCTGACTAGTTTAGATACGCAGTATTTT. Its protein product is CASSLGLTSLDTQYF.

V is TRBV27 and J is TRBJ1-3; tentatively, D is TRBD1 (5 bases). V was shortened by 2 bases and J by 4 bases, with 12 bases between the two germline ends. Germline CDR1 and CDR2: MNHEY and SMNVEV (reference sequence). CDR3 length: 15 residues. The CDR3 DNA is TGTGCCAGCAGTTTAATTGGGGGGAAGGGAAACACCATATATTTT. It is translated as CASSLIGGKGNTIYF.

This clone appeared once. CDR3 nucleotide sequence: TGTGCCAGCAGGCCAGGGTCAACTGGAAACACCATATATTTT. It yields the protein CASRPGSTGNTIYF. This chain uses TRBV28 with TRBJ1-3; D possibly corresponds to TRBD1 (5 bases). CDR3 length: 14 residues. CDR1 MDHEN and CDR2 SYDVKM come from the germline V gene. V lost 6 bases and J 2 bases, leaving 11 bases between the germline ends. The variable domain in full, with the rest retrieved from reference TRBV28 and TRBJ1-3, is DVKVTQSSRYLVKRTGEKVFLECVQDMDHENMFWYRQDPGLGLRLIYFSYDVKMKEKGDIPEGYSVSREKKERFSLILESASTNQTSMYLCASRPGSTGNTIYFGEGSWLTVV.

The CDR3 loop is CASSPDRGNTEAFF. The CDR3 nucleotides are TGTGCCAGCTCACCCGACAGGGGGAACACTGAAGCTTTCTTT. This chain connects TRBV18 to TRBJ1-1; 8 nucleotides line up with TRBD1. Germline V gene data show CDR1 as KGHSH and CDR2 as LQKENI. Germline trimming cut 3 bases from V and 1 base from J; bases unmatched to any gene: 1. The CDR3 runs 14 residues.

The rearrangement links TRBV7-2 to TRBJ1-5, with D maybe TRBD1 (6 bases). CDR1 SGHTA and CDR2 FQGNSA come from the germline V gene. Trimming took off 1 base at V and 2 bases at J, with 12 bases between the two ends. This CDR3 region has 16 residues. CDR3 coding DNA: TGTGCCAGCAGCTTAGTGCTGGGGGCGGGCAATCAGCCCCAGCATTTT. Translation gives CASSLVLGAGNQPQHF.

The rearrangement links TRBV4-2 to TRBJ2-7; TRBD2 matches 12 bases. The germline V gene encodes CDR1 LGHNA and CDR2 YNFKEQ. The CDR3 spans 16 residues. V gave up 2 bases and J gave up 1 base; unmatched junction bases: 3. The CDR3 spells CASSQLAGGGSYEQYF. In DNA form, the CDR3 reads TGTGCCAGCAGCCAACTAGCGGGAGGGGGGTCCTACGAGCAGTACTTC.

The chain recombines TRBV4-1 with TRBJ2-4; D might be TRBD2 (6 bases). Looked up from germline, CDR1 is MGHRA and CDR2 is YSYEKL. The V gene lost 1 base and the J gene lost 0 bases, with 16 bases spanning the gap. This CDR3 region has 18 residues. The CDR3 DNA reads TGCGCCAGCAGCCAAGGCAGTCAGTCGGGGGTAGCCAAAAACATTCAGTACTTC. Amino acids: CASSQGSQSGVAKNIQYF.

The chain combines TRBV10-3 with TRBJ2-5; 13 bases agree with TRBD2. This CDR3 region has 15 residues. Germline V gene data show CDR1 as ENHRY and CDR2 as SYGVKD. With 3 bases clipped from V and 4 bases from J, the junction kept 2 bases outside the gene matches. As DNA, the CDR3 is TGTGCCATCAGTGAACTAGCGGGAGGGCCAGAGACCCAGTACTTC. This sequence encodes CAISELAGGPETQYF.

This clone was observed a handful of times. The chain links TRBV30 to TRBJ2-7, with 10 bases lining up with TRBD1. Germline V CDR1 and CDR2: GTSNPN, SVGIG (reference sequence). V was pared by 2 bases and J by 3 bases, with 4 bases of the junction left unmatched. The CDR3 loop spans 14 amino acids. The CDR3 region has the DNA TGTGCCTGGAGTCAGGGACAGGGGAACTACGAGCAGTACTTC. Translation: CAWSQGQGNYEQYF. Supplemented by reference TRBV30 and TRBJ2-7, the full variable domain reads SQTIHQWPATLVQPVGSPLSLECTVEGTSNPNLYWYRQAAGRGLQLLFYSVGIGQISSEVPQNLSASRPQDRQFILSSKKLLLSDSGFYLCAWSQGQGNYEQYFGPGTRLTVT.

The chain couples TRBV11-3 to TRBJ2-1, with 8 bases aligning to TRBD2. Germline lookup yields CDR1 SGHNT and CDR2 YENEEA. With V trimmed by 0 bases and J by 7 bases, 20 bases remained unmatched. The CDR3 spans 20 residues. CDR3 nucleotides: TGTGCCAGCAGCTTAGATCGGTGGGGAATTAGCGGGAACGGCGAGAATGAGCAGTTCTTC. Its translation: CASSLDRWGISGNGENEQFF.

This clone showed up many times. The chain links TRBV5-1 to TRBJ1-4; D gene uncertain. Trimming took off 0 bases at V and 7 bases at J, with 10 bases between the two ends. Germline values: CDR1 SGHRS, CDR2 YFSETQ. This CDR3 is 14 amino acids long. The CDR3 region has the DNA TGCGCCAGCAGCTTGGGTCAGAGAGGTGAAAAACTGTTTTTT. It encodes CASSLGQRGEKLFF.

The chain employs TRBV29-1 and TRBJ2-1, with 9 bases aligning to TRBD2. V gave up 7 bases and J gave up 9 bases; unmatched junction bases: 10. This CDR3 is built from 13 residues. Germline values: CDR1 SQVTM, CDR2 ANQGSEA. CDR3: CSGRKGTSSEQFF. In nucleotides, the CDR3 is TGCAGCGGCAGAAAAGGGACTAGCAGTGAGCAGTTCTTC.

This chain connects TRBV28 to TRBJ1-2, with TRBD1 identical over 11 bases. The germline CDR1 and CDR2 sequences are MDHEN and SYDVKM. CDR3 length: 13 residues. The V and J ends lost 5 bases and 8 bases, in that order; junction bases with no gene match: 4. The CDR3 DNA reads TGTGCCAGCAGTACCGGACAGGGGGCGGGCTACACCTTC. It translates to CASSTGQGAGYTF.

The V and J genes are TRBV5-5 and TRBJ2-7; TRBD2 matches 9 bases. Germline assignment: CDR1 SGHKS and CDR2 YYEKEE (reference sequence). This CDR3 contains 17 residues. The ends lost 3 bases at V and 3 bases at J; junction bases unmatched: 13. The CDR3 DNA reads TGTGCCAGCAGCTCGAGGTGGGGTAGCGGGAGATTCTACGAGCAGTACTTC. Translation: CASSSRWGSGRFYEQYF.

The sample holds a few counts of this clone. The chain links TRBV2 to TRBJ2-2, with 7 bases aligning to TRBD2. The CDR3 runs to 15 residues. The germline CDR1 and CDR2 sequences are SNHLY and FYNNEI. After removal of 10 bases from V and 7 bases from J, the junction contained 15 bases not matched to a gene. CDR3 coding DNA: TGTGCCACCATCGCCGACGGGGGGTCCTTCGGGGAGCTGTTTTTT. It specifies CATIADGGSFGELFF. Together with reference TRBV2 and TRBJ2-2, the CDR3 gives the full variable domain: EPEVTQTPSHQVTQMGQEVILRCVPISNHLYFYWYRQILGQKVEFLVSFYNNEISEKSEIFDDQFSVERPDGSNFTLKIRSTKLEDSAMYFCATIADGGSFGELFFGEGSRLTVL.

The chain recombines TRBV7-6 with TRBJ2-7; perhaps TRBD2 as D (5 bases). This CDR3 is built from 12 residues. In germline, CDR1 is SGHVS, CDR2 FNYEAQ. The V gene lost 0 bases and the J gene lost 5 bases, with 5 bases spanning the gap. CDR3 loop: CASSLAEDEQYF. CDR3 bases: TGTGCCAGCAGCTTAGCGGAGGACGAGCAGTACTTC. Combining the CDR3 with reference TRBV7-6 and TRBJ2-7 gives the whole variable domain GAGVSQSPRYKVTKRGQDVALRCDPISGHVSLYWYRQALGQGPEFLTYFNYEAQQDKSGLPNDRFSAERPEGSISTLTIQRTEQRDSAMYRCASSLAEDEQYFGPGTRLTVT.

The rearrangement joins TRBV11-2 to TRBJ2-1; D is unresolved. The CDR3 runs to 13 residues. Trimming took off 8 bases at V and 0 bases at J, with 8 bases between the two ends. The V gene's germline CDR1 is SGHAT and CDR2 FQNNGV. This CDR3 is CASGESSYNEQFF. The CDR3, as DNA: TGTGCCAGCGGTGAGAGCTCCTACAATGAGCAGTTCTTC. Drawing the rest from reference TRBV11-2 and TRBJ2-1, the complete variable domain is EAGVAQSPRYKIIEKRQSVAFWCNPISGHATLYWYQQILGQGPKLLIQFQNNGVVDDSQLPKDRFSAERLKGVDSTLKIQPAKLEDSAVYLCASGESSYNEQFFGPGTRLTVL.

The CDR3 is CASSPLAANEQFF. CDR3 sequence (DNA): TGTGCCAGCAGTCCACTAGCAGCCAATGAGCAGTTCTTC. V gene TRBV12-3 or TRBV12-4 combines with J gene TRBJ2-1; a possible D gene is TRBD2 (6 bases). The CDR3 is 13 residues long. Between the trimmed V and J ends, which lost 5 bases and 6 bases, there was a span of 11 bases.

The J gene is TRBJ2-7, the V gene TRBV6-2 or TRBV6-3, with D tentatively TRBD1 (5 bases). This CDR3 region has 15 residues. CDR1 MNHEY and CDR2 SVGEGT come from the germline V gene. V was cut by 2 bases and J by 0 bases, with 11 bases left in between. The CDR3 sequence is CASSYRDSFSYEQYF. CDR3 coding DNA: TGTGCCAGCAGTTACCGCGACAGCTTCTCCTACGAGCAGTACTTC.

The chain recombines TRBV5-1 with TRBJ2-7, with D tentatively TRBD2 (5 bases). From germline, CDR1 is SGHRS and CDR2 YFSETQ. The CDR3 is 14 amino acids. The V and J ends lost 0 bases and 2 bases respectively, with 9 bases between them. The CDR3 here is CASSLEASPYEQYF. The CDR3 DNA reads as TGCGCCAGCAGCTTGGAAGCTAGCCCCTACGAGCAGTACTTC. The full variable domain, its missing parts supplied by reference TRBV5-1 and TRBJ2-7, is KAGVTQTPRYLIKTRGQQVTLSCSPISGHRSVSWYQQTPGQGLQFLFEYFSETQRNKGNFPGRFSGRQFSNSRSEMNVSTLELGDSALYLCASSLEASPYEQYFGPGTRLTVT.

The gene calls are TRBV18 and TRBJ2-7; 11 bases align to TRBD1. Germline assignment: CDR1 KGHSH and CDR2 LQKENI. The CDR3 consists of 15 residues. V lost 0 bases and J lost 3; bases outside the gene matches: 1. CDR3 protein: CASSPPGTGGYEQYF. Written as DNA, the CDR3 is TGTGCCAGCTCACCACCCGGGACAGGGGGCTACGAGCAGTACTTC.

The chain has TRBV6-2 or TRBV6-3 and TRBJ2-1; tentatively, D is TRBD1 (6 bases). The length of the CDR3 is 16 residues. Germline CDR1 and CDR2: MNHEY and SVGEGT. The germline V and J ends were trimmed by 3 bases and 0 bases, with 12 bases remaining between them. CDR3 loop: CASSYLTGSSYNEQFF. CDR3 nucleotides: TGTGCCAGCAGTTATTTGACAGGAAGCTCCTACAATGAGCAGTTCTTC.

The chain is built from TRBV6-6 and TRBJ2-2; 8 bases are a match to TRBD2. Germline loops: CDR1 MNHNY, CDR2 SVGAGI (reference sequence). V shed 6 bases, J shed 1 base, and the junction held 7 bases outside the gene matches. The CDR3 runs to 16 residues. CDR3 protein: CASRPGGALNTGELFF. CDR3 nucleotide sequence: TGTGCCAGCAGGCCGGGGGGGGCGCTGAACACCGGGGAGCTGTTTTTT.

This clone was counted once. The CDR3 region has the DNA TGTGCCAGCAGCTTATTCCTAGCGGGAGGGACCGGGGAGCTGTTTTTT. This gives the protein CASSLFLAGGTGELFF. The chain links TRBV7-6 to TRBJ2-2; 12 nucleotides align to TRBD2. J was trimmed by 5 bases and V by 2 bases; bases with no gene match: 3. The CDR3 totals 16 residues. Germline values: CDR1 SGHVS, CDR2 FNYEAQ.

The chain joins TRBV14 to TRBJ2-7; a possible D gene is TRBD1 (5 bases). V lost 4 bases and J 4 bases, leaving 17 bases between the germline ends. The germline gives CDR1 SGHDN, CDR2 FVKESK. The CDR3 length is 15 residues. The CDR3 coding sequence is TGTGCCAGCAGCCCTACACGCAGGGTTCCTTACGAGCAGTACTTC. It encodes CASSPTRRVPYEQYF.